This T cell receptor (beta chain) was sequenced during a study of shared clonotypes between healthy human individuals. Between the trimmed V and J ends, which lost 3 bases and 2 bases, there was a span of 7 bases. This CDR3 spans 13 amino acids. Germline values: CDR1 SGHAT, CDR2 FQNNGV. The method was immunoSEQ multiplex PCR; TCRdb's version includes in-frame clones alone and lacks a portion of them. The data hold about 1.9 million clones, with 80% to 95% observed a single time. CD45RO-negative cells were positively selected for CCR7, leaving out terminally differentiated effector memory CD45RA+ cells.

The rearrangement links TRBV11-2 to TRBJ1-1; no reliable D call. The sequencing sample was made of naive CD8+ T cells from PBMCs. The TCR was taken from a man between 18 and 35 years old in good health. Some clones in this sample may be carry-over from other donors' samples. DNA for the CDR3: TGTGCCAGCAGCTTCTGGGGAAACACTGAAGCTTTCTTT. Translation gives CASSFWGNTEAFF.